This T cell receptor beta chain emerged from a study of blood T cell repertoires in COVID-19. As for the study in general: The United States, Italy and Spain were the sources of the acute and convalescent COVID-19 samples. From T cells, B-cell-depleted T cells, or PBMCs came the material, which was cDNA or gDNA.

Study processing details: The authors estimated nucleated cell counts from reference gene primer amplification. The method was immunoSEQ multiplex PCR; TCRdb's version includes in-frame clones alone and lacks a portion of them. That table gives V, J and clone size, and the DNA gave D and trimming. Of around 77,000 clones listed, around 93% are singletons. Sequences were obtained from peripheral blood. The sequence derives from a woman aged 55-70 years with active COVID-19.

The CDR3, as DNA: TGTGCCAGTAGTATTACAGTCAGCACCGGGGAGCTGTTTTTT. Its translation is CASSITVSTGELFF. The genes are TRBV19 and TRBJ2-2; D unresolved. Germline CDR1 and CDR2: LNHDA and SQIVND (reference sequence). V shed 3 bases and J shed 4 bases, with 9 bases lying between them. The CDR3 consists of 14 residues.